The source of this TCR beta chain is a study of T cell responses to AZD1222 COVID-19 vaccine. Whole-study results and caveats: Females made up more of the donors, who were largely white British, and clonal diversity may have come out too low. Following two doses of AZD1222, Spike-specific TCR breadth and depth rose. Only five to seven AZD1222 recipients were seropositive at baseline.

Only in-frame clones appear in the TCRdb table, and some are missing; sequencing was by immunoSEQ multiplex PCR. The sample includes 85,000 to 100,000 clones, around nine tenths of them seen just once. In regard to this clone: Its target is not known.

CDR3 length: 14 amino acids. The rearrangement links TRBV21-1 to TRBJ1-1. TRBV21-1 is a recognized pseudogene. The sample in question was peripheral blood, obtained on day 0 of AZD1222 vaccination. This receptor was taken from an adult in good health. The DNA of the CDR3 is TGTGCCAGCAGCCGCCGGAGGGGCATCACTGAAGCTTTCTTT. Residues: CASSRRRGITEAFF.